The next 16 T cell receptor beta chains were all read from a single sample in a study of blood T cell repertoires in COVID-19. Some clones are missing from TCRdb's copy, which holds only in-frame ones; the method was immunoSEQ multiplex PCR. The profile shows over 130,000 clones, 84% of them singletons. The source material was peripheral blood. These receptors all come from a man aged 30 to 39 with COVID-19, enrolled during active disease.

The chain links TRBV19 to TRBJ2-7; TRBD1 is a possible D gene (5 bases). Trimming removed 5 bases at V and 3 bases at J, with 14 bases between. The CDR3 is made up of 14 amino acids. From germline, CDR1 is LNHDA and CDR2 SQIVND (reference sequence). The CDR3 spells CASSPRQRNYEQYF. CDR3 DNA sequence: TGTGCCAGTAGTCCTCGACAGAGAAACTACGAGCAGTACTTC.

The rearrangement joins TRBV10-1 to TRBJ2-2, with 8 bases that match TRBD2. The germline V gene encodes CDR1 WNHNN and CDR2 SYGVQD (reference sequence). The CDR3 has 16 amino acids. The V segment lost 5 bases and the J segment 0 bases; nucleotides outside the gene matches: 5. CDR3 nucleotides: TGCGCCAGCAGTTCTGGACTAGCCTCGAACACCGGGGAGCTGTTTTTT. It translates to CASSSGLASNTGELFF.

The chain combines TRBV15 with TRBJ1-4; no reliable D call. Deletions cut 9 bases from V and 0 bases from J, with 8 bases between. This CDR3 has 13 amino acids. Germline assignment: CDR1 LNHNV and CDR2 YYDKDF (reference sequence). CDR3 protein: CATAIATNEKLFF. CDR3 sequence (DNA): TGTGCCACGGCCATTGCAACTAATGAAAAACTGTTTTTT.

CDR3 nucleotide sequence: TGTGCCAGCTCACTTGCACTACTTGCGAGCACAGATACGCAGTATTTT. This encodes CASSLALLASTDTQYF. The chain recombines TRBV18 with TRBJ2-3; D remains ambiguous. Germline values: CDR1 KGHSH, CDR2 LQKENI. V lost 4 bases, J lost 0 bases, and 14 bases lay in between. The CDR3 length is 16 residues.

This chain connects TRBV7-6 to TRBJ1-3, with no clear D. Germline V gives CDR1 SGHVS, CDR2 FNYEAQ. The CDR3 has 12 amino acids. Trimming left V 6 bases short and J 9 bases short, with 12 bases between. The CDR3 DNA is TGTGCCAGCAGTCTCAGGTCCGGCACCATATATTTT. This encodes CASSLRSGTIYF.

CDR3 protein: CASSPGLAGVSEQFF. The CDR3 nucleotides are TGTGCCAGCAGCCCAGGGCTAGCGGGAGTTAGTGAGCAGTTCTTC. V is TRBV2 and J is TRBJ2-1; TRBD2 matches 10 bases. In germline, CDR1 is SNHLY, CDR2 FYNNEI. The CDR3 totals 15 residues. V trimming: 6 bases; J trimming: 9 bases; junction bases outside the gene matches: 11.

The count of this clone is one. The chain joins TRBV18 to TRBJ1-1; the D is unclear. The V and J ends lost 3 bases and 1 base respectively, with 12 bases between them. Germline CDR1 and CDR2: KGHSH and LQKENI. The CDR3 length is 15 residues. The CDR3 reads CASSPGGLQNTEAFF. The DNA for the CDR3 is TGTGCCAGCTCACCTGGCGGCCTCCAGAACACTGAAGCTTTCTTT.

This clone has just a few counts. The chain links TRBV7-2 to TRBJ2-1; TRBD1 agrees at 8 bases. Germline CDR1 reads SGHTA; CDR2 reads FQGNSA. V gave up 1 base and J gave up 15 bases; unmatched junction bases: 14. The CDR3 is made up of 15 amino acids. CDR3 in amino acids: CASSLDGQGFSVRFF. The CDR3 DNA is TGTGCCAGCAGCTTAGACGGACAGGGTTTTTCGGTTCGGTTCTTC.

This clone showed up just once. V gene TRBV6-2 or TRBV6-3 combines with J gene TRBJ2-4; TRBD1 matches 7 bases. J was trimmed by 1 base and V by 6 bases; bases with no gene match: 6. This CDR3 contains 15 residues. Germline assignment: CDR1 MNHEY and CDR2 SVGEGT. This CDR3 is CASSLTGEAKNIQYF. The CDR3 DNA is TGTGCCAGCAGCCTCACAGGGGAGGCCAAAAACATTCAGTACTTC.

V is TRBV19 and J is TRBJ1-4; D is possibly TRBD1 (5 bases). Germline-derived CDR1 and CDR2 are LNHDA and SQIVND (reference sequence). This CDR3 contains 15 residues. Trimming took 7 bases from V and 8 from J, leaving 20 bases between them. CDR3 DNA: TGTGCCAGTACGTCCCTAGGGGCCCTCGGGGAAAAACTGTTTTTT. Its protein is CASTSLGALGEKLFF.

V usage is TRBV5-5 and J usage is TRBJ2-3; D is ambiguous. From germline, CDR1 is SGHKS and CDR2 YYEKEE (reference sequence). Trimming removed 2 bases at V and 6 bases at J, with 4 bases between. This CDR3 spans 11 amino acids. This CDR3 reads CASSLSDTQYF. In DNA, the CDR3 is TGTGCCAGCAGCTTAAGCGATACGCAGTATTTT.

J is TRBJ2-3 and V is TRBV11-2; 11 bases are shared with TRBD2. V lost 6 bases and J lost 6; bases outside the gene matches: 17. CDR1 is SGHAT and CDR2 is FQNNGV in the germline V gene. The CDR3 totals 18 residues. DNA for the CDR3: TGTGCCAGCAGTTCTTACCCCGCACTAGCGGGAGATTTGGATACGCAGTATTTT. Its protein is CASSSYPALAGDLDTQYF.

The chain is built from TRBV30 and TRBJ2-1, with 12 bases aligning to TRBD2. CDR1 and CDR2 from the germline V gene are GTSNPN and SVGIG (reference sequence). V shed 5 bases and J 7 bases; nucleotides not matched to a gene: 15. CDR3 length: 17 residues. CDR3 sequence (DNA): TGTGCCTGGGGTCCAGAGCTTCTAGCGGGAGGGAGAAATGAGCAGTTCTTC. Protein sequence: CAWGPELLAGGRNEQFF.

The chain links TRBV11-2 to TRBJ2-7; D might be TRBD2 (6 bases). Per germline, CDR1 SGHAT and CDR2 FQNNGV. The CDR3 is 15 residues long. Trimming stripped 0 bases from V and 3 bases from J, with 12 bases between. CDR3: CASSLDPGENYEQYF. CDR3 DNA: TGTGCCAGCAGCTTAGACCCGGGAGAGAACTACGAGCAGTACTTC. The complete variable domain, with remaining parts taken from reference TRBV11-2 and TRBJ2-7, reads EAGVAQSPRYKIIEKRQSVAFWCNPISGHATLYWYQQILGQGPKLLIQFQNNGVVDDSQLPKDRFSAERLKGVDSTLKIQPAKLEDSAVYLCASSLDPGENYEQYFGPGTRLTVT.

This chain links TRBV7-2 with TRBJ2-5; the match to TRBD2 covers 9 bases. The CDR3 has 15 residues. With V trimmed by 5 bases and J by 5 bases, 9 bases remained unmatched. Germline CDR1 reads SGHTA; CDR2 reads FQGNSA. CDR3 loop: CASSPRGRAWETQYF. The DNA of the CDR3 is TGTGCCAGCAGCCCCCGCGGGAGGGCCTGGGAGACCCAGTACTTC.

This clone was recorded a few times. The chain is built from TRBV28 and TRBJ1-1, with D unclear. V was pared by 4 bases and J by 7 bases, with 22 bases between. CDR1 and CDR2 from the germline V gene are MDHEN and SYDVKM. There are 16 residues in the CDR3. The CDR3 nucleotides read TGTGCCAGCAGTTACTTAGCGGGGAAGCCTCGAGGTGAAGCTTTCTTT. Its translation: CASSYLAGKPRGEAFF.